This T cell receptor beta chain was recorded in a study of beta chain features in type 1 diabetes. This clone was recorded only once. The sequenced template was cDNA made from the entire isolated RNA. Sequencing of naive, central memory and regulatory T cell samples gave an average of about 3.7 million reads. Libraries were prepared by immunoSEQ multiplex PCR; TCRdb keeps only in-frame clonotypes and omits some of them. The sample shows under 400,000 clones, less than 20% of them seen only once. There was one heparinised blood draw per donor, averaging roughly 120 mL. Germline V gene data show CDR1 as SEHNR and CDR2 as FQNEAQ (reference sequence). This CDR3 contains 13 residues. V shed 1 base and J shed 7 bases, with 10 bases lying between them.

This rearrangement joins TRBV7-9 to TRBJ1-1; D unclear. The sequencing sample was made of naive CD4+ T cells from blood. This sequence was found in a woman aged 18-29 years in good health. The CDR3 DNA reads TGTGCCAGCAGCTTAGGAACGGGATTTGAAGCTTTCTTT. Its protein is CASSLGTGFEAFF. Supplemented by reference TRBV7-9 and TRBJ1-1, the full variable domain reads DTGVSQNPRHKITKRGQNVTFRCDPISEHNRLYWYRQTLGQGPEFLTYFQNEAQLEKSRLLSDRFSAERPKGSFSTLEIQRTEQGDSAMYLCASSLGTGFEAFFGQGTRLTVV.